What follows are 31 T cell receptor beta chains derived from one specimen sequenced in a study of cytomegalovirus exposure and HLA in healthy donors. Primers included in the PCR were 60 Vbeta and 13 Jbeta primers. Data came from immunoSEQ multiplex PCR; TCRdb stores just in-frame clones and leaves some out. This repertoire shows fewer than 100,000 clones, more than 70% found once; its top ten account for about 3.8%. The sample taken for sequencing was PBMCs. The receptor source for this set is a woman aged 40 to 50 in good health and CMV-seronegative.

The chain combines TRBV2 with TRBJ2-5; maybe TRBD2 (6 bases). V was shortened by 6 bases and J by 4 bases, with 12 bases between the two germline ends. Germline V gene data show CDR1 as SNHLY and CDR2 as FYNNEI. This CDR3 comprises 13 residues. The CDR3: CASRGGVGETQYF. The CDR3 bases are TGTGCCAGCAGAGGCGGGGTAGGAGAGACCCAGTACTTC.

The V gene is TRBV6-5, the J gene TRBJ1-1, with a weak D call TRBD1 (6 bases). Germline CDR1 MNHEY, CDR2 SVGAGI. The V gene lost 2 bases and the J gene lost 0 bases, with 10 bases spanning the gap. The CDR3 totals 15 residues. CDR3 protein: CASSYLTGMNTEAFF. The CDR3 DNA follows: TGTGCCAGCAGTTACCTTACAGGGATGAACACTGAAGCTTTCTTT.

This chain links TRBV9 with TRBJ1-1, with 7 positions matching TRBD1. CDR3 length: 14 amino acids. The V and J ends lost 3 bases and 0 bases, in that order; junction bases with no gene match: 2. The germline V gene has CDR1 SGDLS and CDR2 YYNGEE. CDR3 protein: CASSAGTVNTEAFF. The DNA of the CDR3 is TGTGCCAGCAGCGCCGGGACAGTGAACACTGAAGCTTTCTTT.

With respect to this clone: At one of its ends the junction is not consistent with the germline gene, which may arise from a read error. The CDR3 DNA is TGTGCCTGGAGTGTGGACTTCAATGGGCAGTTCTTC. It specifies CAWSVDFNGQFF. The genes are TRBV30 and TRBJ2-1; tentative D call: TRBD2 (5 bases). There are 12 residues in the CDR3. In germline, CDR1 is GTSNPN, CDR2 SVGIG (reference sequence). The whole variable domain, filled in from reference TRBV30 and TRBJ2-1, reads SQTIHQWPATLVQPVGSPLSLECTVEGTSNPNLYWYRQAAGRGLQLLFYSVGIGQISSEVPQNLSASRPQDRQFILSSKKLLLSDSGFYLCAWSVDFNGQFFGPGTRLTVL.

CDR3 nucleotide sequence: TGTGCCAGCAGTGTTGCAGGAAACACCGGGGAGCTGTTTTTT. The encoded protein is CASSVAGNTGELFF. This chain links TRBV6-1 with TRBJ2-2; the D is unclear. Deletions cut 4 bases from V and 2 bases from J, with 8 bases between. The length of the CDR3 is 14 residues. CDR1 is MNHNS, CDR2 SASEGT, per germline.

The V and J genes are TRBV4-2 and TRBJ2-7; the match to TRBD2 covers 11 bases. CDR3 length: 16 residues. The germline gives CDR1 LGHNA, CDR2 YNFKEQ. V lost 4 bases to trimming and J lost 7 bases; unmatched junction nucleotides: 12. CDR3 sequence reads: CASSPATSGAGGEQYF. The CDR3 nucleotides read TGTGCCAGCAGCCCCGCGACTAGCGGGGCGGGGGGTGAGCAGTACTTC.

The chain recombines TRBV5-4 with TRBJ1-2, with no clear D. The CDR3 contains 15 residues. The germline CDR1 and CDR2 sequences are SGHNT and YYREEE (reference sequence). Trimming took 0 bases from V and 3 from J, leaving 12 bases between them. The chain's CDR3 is CASSLGESRYYGYTF. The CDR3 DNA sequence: TGTGCCAGCAGCTTGGGGGAGTCAAGGTACTATGGCTACACCTTC.

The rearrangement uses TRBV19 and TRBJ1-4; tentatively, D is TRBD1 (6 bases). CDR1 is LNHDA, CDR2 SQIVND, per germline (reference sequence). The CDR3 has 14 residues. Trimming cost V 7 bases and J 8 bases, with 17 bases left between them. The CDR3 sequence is CASKIQGVREKLFF. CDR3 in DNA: TGTGCCAGTAAAATACAGGGAGTTCGGGAAAAACTGTTTTTT.

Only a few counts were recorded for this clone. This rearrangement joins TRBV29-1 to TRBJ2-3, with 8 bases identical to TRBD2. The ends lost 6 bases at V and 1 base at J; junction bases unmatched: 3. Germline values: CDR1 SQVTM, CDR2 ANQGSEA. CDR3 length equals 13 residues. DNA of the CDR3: TGCAGCGTGGCGCGGGGGGGCACAGATACGCAGTATTTT. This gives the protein CSVARGGTDTQYF.

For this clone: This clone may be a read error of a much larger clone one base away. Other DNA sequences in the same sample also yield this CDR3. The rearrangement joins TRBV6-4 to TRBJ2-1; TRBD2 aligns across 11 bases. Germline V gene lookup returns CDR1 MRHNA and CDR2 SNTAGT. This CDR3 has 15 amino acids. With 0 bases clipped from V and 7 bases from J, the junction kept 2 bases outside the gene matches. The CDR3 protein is CASSDSSGGVNEQFF. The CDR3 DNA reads TGTGCCAGCAGTGACTCTAGCGGGGGGGTTAATGAGCAGTTCTTC.

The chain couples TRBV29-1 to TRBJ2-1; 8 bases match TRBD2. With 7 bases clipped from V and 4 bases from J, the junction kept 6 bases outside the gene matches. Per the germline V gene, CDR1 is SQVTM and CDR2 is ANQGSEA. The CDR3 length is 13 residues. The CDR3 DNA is TGCAGCGACGGGGGGGCCCCATACAATGAGCAGTTCTTC. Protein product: CSDGGAPYNEQFF.

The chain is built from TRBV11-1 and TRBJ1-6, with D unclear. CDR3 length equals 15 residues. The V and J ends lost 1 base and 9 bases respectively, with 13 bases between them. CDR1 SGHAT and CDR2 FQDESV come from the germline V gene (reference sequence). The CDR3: CASSLEFREGSPLHF. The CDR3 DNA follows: TGTGCCAGCAGCTTAGAGTTCCGGGAAGGTTCACCCCTCCACTTT.

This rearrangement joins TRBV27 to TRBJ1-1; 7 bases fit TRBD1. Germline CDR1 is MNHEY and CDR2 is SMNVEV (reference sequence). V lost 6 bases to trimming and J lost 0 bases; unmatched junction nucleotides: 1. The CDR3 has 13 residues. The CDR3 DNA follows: TGTGCCAGCAGGGGGACAGTGAACACTGAAGCTTTCTTT. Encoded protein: CASRGTVNTEAFF.

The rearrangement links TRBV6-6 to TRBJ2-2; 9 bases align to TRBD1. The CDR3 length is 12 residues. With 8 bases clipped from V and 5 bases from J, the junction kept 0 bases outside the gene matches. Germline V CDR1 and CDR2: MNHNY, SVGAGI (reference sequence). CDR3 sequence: CASGQGTGELFF. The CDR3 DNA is TGTGCCAGCGGACAGGGGACCGGGGAGCTGTTTTTT.

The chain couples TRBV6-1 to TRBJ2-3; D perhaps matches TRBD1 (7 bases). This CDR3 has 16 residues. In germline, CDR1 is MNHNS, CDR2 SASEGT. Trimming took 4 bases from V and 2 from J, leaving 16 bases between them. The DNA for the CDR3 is TGTGCCAGCAGTGTAAGGGCGGGGACAGACACAGATACGCAGTATTTT. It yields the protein CASSVRAGTDTDTQYF.

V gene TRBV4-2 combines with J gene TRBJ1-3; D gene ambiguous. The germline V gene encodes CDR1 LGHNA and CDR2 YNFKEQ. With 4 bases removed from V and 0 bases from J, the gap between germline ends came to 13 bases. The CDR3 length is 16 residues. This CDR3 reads CASSLQRTSSGNTIYF. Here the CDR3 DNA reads TGTGCCAGCAGCCTCCAGCGCACGAGCTCTGGAAACACCATATATTTT.

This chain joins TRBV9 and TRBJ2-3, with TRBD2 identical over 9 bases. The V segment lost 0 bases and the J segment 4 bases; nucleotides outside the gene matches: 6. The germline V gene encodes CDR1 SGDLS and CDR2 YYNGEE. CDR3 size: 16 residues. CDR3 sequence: CASSVGRSGGSDTQYF. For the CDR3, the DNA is TGTGCCAGCAGCGTAGGGCGGAGCGGGGGGTCAGATACGCAGTATTTT.

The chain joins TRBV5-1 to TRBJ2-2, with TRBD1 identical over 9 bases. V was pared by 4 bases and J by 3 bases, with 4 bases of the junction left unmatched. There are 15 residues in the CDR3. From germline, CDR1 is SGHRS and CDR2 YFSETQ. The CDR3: CASSQDRGDTGELFF. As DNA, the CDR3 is TGCGCCAGCAGCCAGGACAGGGGAGACACCGGGGAGCTGTTTTTT. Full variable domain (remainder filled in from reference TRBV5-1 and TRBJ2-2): KAGVTQTPRYLIKTRGQQVTLSCSPISGHRSVSWYQQTPGQGLQFLFEYFSETQRNKGNFPGRFSGRQFSNSRSEMNVSTLELGDSALYLCASSQDRGDTGELFFGEGSRLTVL.

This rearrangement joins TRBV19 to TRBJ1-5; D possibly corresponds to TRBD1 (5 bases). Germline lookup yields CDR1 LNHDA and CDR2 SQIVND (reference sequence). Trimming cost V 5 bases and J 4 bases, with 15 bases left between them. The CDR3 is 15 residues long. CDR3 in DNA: TGTGCCAGTAGTCTTAGGGACTTACAGAATCAGCCCCAGCATTTT. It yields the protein CASSLRDLQNQPQHF.

CDR3 DNA sequence: TGTGCCATCAGTGAGTCGGGCCCAGGGGGAGGAAACACCATATATTTT. It translates to CAISESGPGGGNTIYF. The chain joins TRBV10-3 to TRBJ1-3; the match to TRBD1 covers 7 bases. CDR3 length equals 16 residues. Germline CDR1 is ENHRY and CDR2 is SYGVKD. V lost 0 bases and J lost 4; bases outside the gene matches: 6.

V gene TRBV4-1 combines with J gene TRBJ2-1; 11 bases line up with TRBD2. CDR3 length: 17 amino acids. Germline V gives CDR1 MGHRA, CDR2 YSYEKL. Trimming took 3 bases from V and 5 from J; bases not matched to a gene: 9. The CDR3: CASSHRTGTSGDNEQFF. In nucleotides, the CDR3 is TGCGCCAGCAGCCACCGGACCGGGACTAGCGGAGACAATGAGCAGTTCTTC.

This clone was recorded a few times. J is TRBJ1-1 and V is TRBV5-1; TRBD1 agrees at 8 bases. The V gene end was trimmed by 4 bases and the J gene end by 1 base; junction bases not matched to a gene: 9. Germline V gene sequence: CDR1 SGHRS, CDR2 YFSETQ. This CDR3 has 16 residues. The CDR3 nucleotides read TGCGCCAGCAGCCCCGGACAGGGATCGGGGAACACTGAAGCTTTCTTT. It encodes CASSPGQGSGNTEAFF.

CDR3 residues: CASHMAEGSEQYF. The CDR3, as DNA: TGTGCCAGTCATATGGCCGAGGGAAGCGAGCAGTACTTC. V usage is TRBV19 and J usage is TRBJ2-7, with D possibly matching TRBD2 (5 bases). The CDR3 consists of 13 residues. Germline CDR1 reads LNHDA; CDR2 reads SQIVND (reference sequence). Trimming pared 8 bases from V and 6 bases from J, leaving 17 bases between.

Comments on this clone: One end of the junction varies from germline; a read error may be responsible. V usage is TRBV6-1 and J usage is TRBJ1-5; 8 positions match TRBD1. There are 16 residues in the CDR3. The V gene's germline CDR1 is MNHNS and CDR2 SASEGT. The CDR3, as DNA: TGTGCCAGCAGTGAAATGGACTGGACAGGGAATCAGCCCCAGAATTTT. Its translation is CASSEMDWTGNQPQNF.

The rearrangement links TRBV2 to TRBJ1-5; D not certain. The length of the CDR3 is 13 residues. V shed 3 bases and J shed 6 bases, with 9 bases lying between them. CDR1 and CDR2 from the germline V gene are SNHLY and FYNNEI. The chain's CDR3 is CASSETLTQPQHF. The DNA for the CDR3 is TGTGCCAGCAGTGAGACTCTCACTCAGCCCCAGCATTTT.

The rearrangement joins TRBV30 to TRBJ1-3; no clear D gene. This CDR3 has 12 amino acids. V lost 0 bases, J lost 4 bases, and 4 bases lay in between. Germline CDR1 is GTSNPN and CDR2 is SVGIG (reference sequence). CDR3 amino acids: CAWSVLGNTIYF. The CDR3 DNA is TGTGCCTGGAGTGTACTAGGAAACACCATATATTTT.

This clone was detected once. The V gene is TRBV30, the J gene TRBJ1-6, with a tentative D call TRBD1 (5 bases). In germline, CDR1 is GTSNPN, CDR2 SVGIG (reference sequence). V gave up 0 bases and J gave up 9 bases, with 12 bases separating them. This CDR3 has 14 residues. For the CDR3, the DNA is TGTGCCTGGAGTGTACTGACGGGGGGTTCACCCCTCCACTTT. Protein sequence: CAWSVLTGGSPLHF.

The CDR3 sequence is CASSLGQASPNEKLFF. The CDR3 DNA is TGTGCCAGCAGCCTTGGACAGGCCTCACCTAATGAAAAACTGTTTTTT. The gene calls are TRBV4-2 and TRBJ1-4, with TRBD1 matching 7 bases. The junction had 8 bases not matched to a gene; V was cut back by 4 bases and J by 3 bases. Germline V gene data show CDR1 as LGHNA and CDR2 as YNFKEQ. The CDR3 has 16 amino acids.

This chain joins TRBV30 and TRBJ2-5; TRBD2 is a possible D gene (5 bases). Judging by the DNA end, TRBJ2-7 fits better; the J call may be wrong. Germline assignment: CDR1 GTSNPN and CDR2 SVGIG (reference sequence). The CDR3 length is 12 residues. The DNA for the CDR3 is TGTGCCTACGGACTTAGTCCCTACGAGCAGTACTTC. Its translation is CAYGLSPYEQYF.

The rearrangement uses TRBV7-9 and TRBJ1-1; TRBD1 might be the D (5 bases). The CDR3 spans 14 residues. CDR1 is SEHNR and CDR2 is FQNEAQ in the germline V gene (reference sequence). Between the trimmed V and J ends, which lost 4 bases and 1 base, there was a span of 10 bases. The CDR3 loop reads CASSYRQPNTEAFF. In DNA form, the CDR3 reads TGTGCCAGCAGCTACCGACAGCCGAACACTGAAGCTTTCTTT.

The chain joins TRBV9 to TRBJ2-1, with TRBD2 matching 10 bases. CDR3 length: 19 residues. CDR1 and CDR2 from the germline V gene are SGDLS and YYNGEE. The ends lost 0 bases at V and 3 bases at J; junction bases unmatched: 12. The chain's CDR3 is CASSVVPSPLAGGYNEQFF. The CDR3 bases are TGTGCCAGCAGCGTAGTCCCCTCCCCCTTAGCGGGGGGCTACAATGAGCAGTTCTTC.